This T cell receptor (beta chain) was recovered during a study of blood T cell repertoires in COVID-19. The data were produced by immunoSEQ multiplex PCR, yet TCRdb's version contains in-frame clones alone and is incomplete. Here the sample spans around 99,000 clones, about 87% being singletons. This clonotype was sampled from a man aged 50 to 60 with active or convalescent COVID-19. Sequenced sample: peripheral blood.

The CDR3 nucleotides are TGTGCCAGCTCACCGTCAGGGGTTGACGAGCAGTACTTC. This gives the protein CASSPSGVDEQYF. This chain joins TRBV18 and TRBJ2-7, with a weak D call TRBD1 (6 bases). V lost 3 bases and J 5 bases, leaving 11 bases between the germline ends. Germline CDR1 KGHSH, CDR2 LQKENI. This CDR3 comprises 13 residues.